This T cell receptor (beta chain) was documented in a study of T-cell memory formation after mild COVID-19. Study details: Across donors, TCR clusters were largely donor specific.

Constant-segment primers and 5'RACE yielded cDNA libraries for TCR alpha and TCR beta, each carrying sample barcodes and UMIs. TCRdb reanalysed the 5' RACE reads using MiXCR and keeps one entry per CDR3 protein. Here the sample spans roughly 550,000 distinct CDR3 sequences, about 20% being singletons. As to this clonotype: The antigen is not known.

Study results and caveats: CM and EM subsets held most contracting CD4+ clones; EMRA held CD8+ ones.

The CDR3 is 15 amino acids. V lost 5 bases, J lost 2 bases, and 15 bases lay in between. In germline, CDR1 is SEHNR, CDR2 FQNEAQ (reference sequence). The genes are TRBV7-9 and TRBJ2-5, with D possibly called TRBD1 or TRBD2 (5 bases each). The TCR originated in an adult woman who had mild COVID-19 (a few samples of this study predate the infection). Cell type and time point are not known. The sample comprised PBMCs or a T cell subset sorted from them (not recorded which). The CDR3 DNA follows: TGTGCCAGCAGCCCCCAAAAGGGACGGCAAGAGACCCAGTACTTC. It encodes CASSPQKGRQETQYF.